These 21 T cell receptor beta chains share one sample of origin, sequenced in a study of blood T cell dynamics during melanoma immunotherapy. Regarding time point: pre-treatment baseline. Using immunoSEQ multiplex PCR, the repertoire was profiled, and TCRdb retains in-frame clones only, with some absent. The sample consists of approximately 4,900 clones, 70% to 90% of them appearing once. This sample comprised blood, obtained from a patient treated with checkpoint blockade. The receptors originated from a human donor with melanoma.

This chain links TRBV25-1 with TRBJ1-2; 9 bases are a match to TRBD1. V shed 9 bases and J 1 base; nucleotides not matched to a gene: 9. The CDR3 runs 15 residues. CDR1 MGHDK and CDR2 SYGVNS come from the germline V gene. The CDR3 here is CARHLGTGFNYGYTF. DNA of the CDR3: TGTGCCAGACACCTCGGGACAGGGTTTAACTATGGCTACACCTTC.

The chain recombines TRBV7-9 with TRBJ1-2, with D possibly TRBD1 on 5 matching bases. Germline CDR1 and CDR2: SEHNR and FQNEAQ (reference sequence). The CDR3 extends over 16 amino acids. V lost 4 bases to trimming and J lost 0 bases, with 15 bases between them. The CDR3 region is CASSSGGGTTNYGYTF. CDR3 DNA: TGTGCCAGCAGCTCGGGGGGAGGGACTACTAACTATGGCTACACCTTC.

This chain joins TRBV11-1 and TRBJ2-2; TRBD2 matches 11 bases. Trimming cost V 5 bases and J 4 bases; bases outside gene matches: 9. The CDR3 has 17 residues. Germline assignment: CDR1 SGHAT and CDR2 FQDESV (reference sequence). Here the CDR3 reads CASSPLAGGFRTGELFF. CDR3 nucleotides: TGTGCCAGCAGCCCTCTAGCGGGAGGATTTCGCACCGGGGAGCTGTTTTTT. Together with reference TRBV11-1 and TRBJ2-2, the CDR3 gives the full variable domain: EAEVAQSPRYKITEKSQAVAFWCDPISGHATLYWYRQILGQGPELLVQFQDESVVDDSQLPKDRFSAERLKGVDSTLKIQPAELGDSAMYLCASSPLAGGFRTGELFFGEGSRLTVL.

V and J are TRBV6-6 and TRBJ1-5; D is uncertain. The V end lost 0 bases, the J end lost 3 bases, and 12 bases lay between the germline ends. CDR1 is MNHNY and CDR2 is SVGAGI in the germline V gene (reference sequence). This CDR3 spans 16 amino acids. The CDR3 bases are TGTGCCAGCAGTTACTCCCGGGGTTCCGACAATCAGCCCCAGCATTTT. This translates into CASSYSRGSDNQPQHF.

The chain uses TRBV19 and TRBJ2-7; D is unclear. CDR1 and CDR2 from the germline V gene are LNHDA and SQIVND (reference sequence). V gave up 6 bases and J gave up 3 bases, with 12 bases separating them. CDR3 length equals 13 residues. The CDR3 region is CASSLVPFYEQYF. The CDR3 DNA sequence: TGTGCCAGTAGCCTAGTCCCTTTCTACGAGCAGTACTTC.

The chain joins TRBV4-3 to TRBJ2-1; D uncertain. The CDR3 runs to 15 residues. Trimming pared 1 base from V and 8 bases from J, leaving 15 bases between. The germline V gene encodes CDR1 LGHNA and CDR2 YSLEER. The CDR3: CASSQAYRLWDEQFF. CDR3 DNA sequence: TGCGCCAGCAGCCAAGCGTACCGCCTTTGGGATGAGCAGTTCTTC.

The rearrangement links TRBV7-6 to TRBJ1-2, with a possible D match to TRBD1 (5 bases). The CDR3 has 14 amino acids. With 3 bases removed from V and 8 bases from J, the gap between germline ends came to 16 bases. The germline V gene encodes CDR1 SGHVS and CDR2 FNYEAQ. DNA of the CDR3: TGTGCCAGCAGCTTGGGACCCACGGAGGGCGGCTACACCTTC. It codes for CASSLGPTEGGYTF.

The genes are TRBV27 and TRBJ2-3; maybe TRBD2 (6 bases). V shed 5 bases and J shed 2 bases, with 20 bases lying between them. Germline V gene data show CDR1 as MNHEY and CDR2 as SMNVEV (reference sequence). This CDR3 is built from 17 residues. This CDR3 is CASSRNRGLAATDTQYF. The CDR3, as DNA: TGTGCCAGCAGTCGGAACCGCGGATTAGCGGCCACAGATACGCAGTATTTT.

The genes are TRBV5-1 and TRBJ2-7; 9 nucleotides agree with TRBD1. Germline V CDR1 and CDR2: SGHRS, YFSETQ. This CDR3 contains 14 residues. The V segment lost 4 bases and the J segment 6 bases; nucleotides outside the gene matches: 8. The CDR3 sequence is CASSAGQGLPEQYF. The CDR3 bases are TGCGCCAGCAGCGCGGGACAGGGTTTACCCGAGCAGTACTTC.

The chain joins TRBV28 to TRBJ2-6; the match to TRBD1 covers 9 bases. This CDR3 comprises 17 residues. Germline V gene lookup returns CDR1 MDHEN and CDR2 SYDVKM. V lost 6 bases to trimming and J lost 4 bases; unmatched junction nucleotides: 10. In DNA, the CDR3 is TGTGCCAGCAGGACCGACAGGGGGATAGCGGGGGCCAACGTCCTGACTTTC. The encoded protein is CASRTDRGIAGANVLTF.

The genes are TRBV5-4 and TRBJ1-1, with a possible D match to TRBD1 (6 bases). The CDR3 is 13 amino acids. The ends were cut back, 5 bases at V and 4 bases at J, with 12 bases in the middle. From germline, CDR1 is SGHNT and CDR2 YYREEE (reference sequence). This chain's CDR3 is CASSSGAGTEAFF. The CDR3, as DNA: TGTGCCAGCAGTTCAGGGGCAGGCACTGAAGCTTTCTTT. Full variable domain (rest looked up from reference TRBV5-4 and TRBJ1-1): ETGVTQSPTHLIKTRGQQVTLRCSSQSGHNTVSWYQQALGQGPQFIFQYYREEENGRGNFPPRFSGLQFPNYSSELNVNALELDDSALYLCASSSGAGTEAFFGQGTRLTVV.

This rearrangement joins TRBV15 to TRBJ1-3; D ambiguous. This CDR3 is 14 amino acids long. Germline V gene lookup returns CDR1 LNHNV and CDR2 YYDKDF (reference sequence). V lost 9 bases and J lost 0, with 12 bases in between. In nucleotides, the CDR3 is TGTGCCACGGGTCTATTAGGCTCTGGAAACACCATATATTTT. As protein: CATGLLGSGNTIYF.

This chain links TRBV30 with TRBJ1-6, with D tentatively TRBD1 (6 bases). V lost 0 bases to trimming and J lost 9 bases, with 12 bases between them. Germline assignment: CDR1 GTSNPN and CDR2 SVGIG (reference sequence). The length of the CDR3 is 14 residues. The CDR3 nucleotides read TGTGCCTGGAGTGTCTCAGGAGGGGGTTCACCCCTCCACTTT. It specifies CAWSVSGGGSPLHF.

CDR3 sequence reads: CASPEGAGPNVDEQFF. The CDR3 nucleotides read TGTGCCAGCCCTGAAGGGGCCGGGCCAAACGTCGATGAGCAGTTCTTC. The chain carries TRBV7-9 and TRBJ2-1; weak D call: TRBD1 (5 bases). Trimming shortened V by 8 bases and J by 8 bases, and 25 bases separated the two germline ends. Looked up from germline, CDR1 is SEHNR and CDR2 is FQNEAQ (reference sequence). The CDR3 extends over 16 amino acids.

The chain has TRBV5-1 and TRBJ1-2; TRBD1 agrees at 7 bases. Germline CDR1 is SGHRS and CDR2 is YFSETQ. The CDR3 runs to 15 residues. The J segment lost 4 bases and the V segment lost 4 bases, leaving 10 bases of the junction unmatched. CDR3 in amino acids: CASSAGQENFYGYTF. In nucleotides, the CDR3 is TGCGCCAGCAGCGCCGGACAGGAAAACTTCTATGGCTACACCTTC.

The V gene is TRBV12-2, the J gene TRBJ2-7; TRBD2, the table's D call, was not compared with the DNA. TRBV12-2 is a listed pseudogene. The CDR3 runs to 15 residues. The CDR3, as DNA: TGTGCAAGTCGCTTTAGACTAGCGGGGGCCTACGAGCAGTACTTC. Its translation: CASRFRLAGAYEQYF.

This clone was counted only a few times. The gene calls are TRBV5-6 and TRBJ2-7, with TRBD1 as a possible D gene (6 bases). The CDR3 loop spans 13 amino acids. Trimming took 6 bases from V and 11 from J, leaving 21 bases between them. The germline V gene encodes CDR1 SGHDT and CDR2 YYEEEE. For the CDR3, the DNA is TGTGCCAGCACCCTTGATAGCGCCAGGGGAGAGTACTTC. Amino acid sequence: CASTLDSARGEYF.

The chain carries TRBV5-1 and TRBJ2-7; D uncertain. The CDR3 totals 15 residues. Germline V CDR1 and CDR2: SGHRS, YFSETQ. V shed 8 bases and J shed 0 bases, with 18 bases lying between them. For the CDR3, the DNA is TGCGCCAGTAGCCCGGCGGCAGGCCTCTCCTACGAGCAGTACTTC. It encodes CASSPAAGLSYEQYF.

The chain carries TRBV7-3 and TRBJ2-3; 9 bases are shared with TRBD2. Germline CDR1 is SGHTA and CDR2 is FQGTGA. CDR3 length: 14 residues. V trimming: 8 bases; J trimming: 5 bases; junction bases outside the gene matches: 8. CDR3 sequence: CASGGRALGDTQYF. The CDR3 DNA is TGTGCCAGCGGCGGGAGGGCCCTCGGAGATACGCAGTATTTT.

The chain links TRBV10-3 to TRBJ2-1; 8 nucleotides match TRBD2. With V trimmed by 0 bases and J by 1 base, 5 bases remained unmatched. Per germline, CDR1 ENHRY and CDR2 SYGVKD. This CDR3 spans 17 amino acids. For the CDR3, the DNA is TGTGCCATCAGTGAGTCCCACGGGAGGGGATCCTACAATGAGCAGTTCTTC. This sequence encodes CAISESHGRGSYNEQFF.

The rearrangement joins TRBV29-1 to TRBJ2-1; D not resolved. Germline lookup yields CDR1 SQVTM and CDR2 ANQGSEA. The CDR3 has 14 residues. V was clipped by 4 bases and J by 2 bases, with 12 bases between them. DNA for the CDR3: TGCAGCGTTGCCCTGCTACGCACCTACAATGAGCAGTTCTTC. Protein sequence: CSVALLRTYNEQFF.